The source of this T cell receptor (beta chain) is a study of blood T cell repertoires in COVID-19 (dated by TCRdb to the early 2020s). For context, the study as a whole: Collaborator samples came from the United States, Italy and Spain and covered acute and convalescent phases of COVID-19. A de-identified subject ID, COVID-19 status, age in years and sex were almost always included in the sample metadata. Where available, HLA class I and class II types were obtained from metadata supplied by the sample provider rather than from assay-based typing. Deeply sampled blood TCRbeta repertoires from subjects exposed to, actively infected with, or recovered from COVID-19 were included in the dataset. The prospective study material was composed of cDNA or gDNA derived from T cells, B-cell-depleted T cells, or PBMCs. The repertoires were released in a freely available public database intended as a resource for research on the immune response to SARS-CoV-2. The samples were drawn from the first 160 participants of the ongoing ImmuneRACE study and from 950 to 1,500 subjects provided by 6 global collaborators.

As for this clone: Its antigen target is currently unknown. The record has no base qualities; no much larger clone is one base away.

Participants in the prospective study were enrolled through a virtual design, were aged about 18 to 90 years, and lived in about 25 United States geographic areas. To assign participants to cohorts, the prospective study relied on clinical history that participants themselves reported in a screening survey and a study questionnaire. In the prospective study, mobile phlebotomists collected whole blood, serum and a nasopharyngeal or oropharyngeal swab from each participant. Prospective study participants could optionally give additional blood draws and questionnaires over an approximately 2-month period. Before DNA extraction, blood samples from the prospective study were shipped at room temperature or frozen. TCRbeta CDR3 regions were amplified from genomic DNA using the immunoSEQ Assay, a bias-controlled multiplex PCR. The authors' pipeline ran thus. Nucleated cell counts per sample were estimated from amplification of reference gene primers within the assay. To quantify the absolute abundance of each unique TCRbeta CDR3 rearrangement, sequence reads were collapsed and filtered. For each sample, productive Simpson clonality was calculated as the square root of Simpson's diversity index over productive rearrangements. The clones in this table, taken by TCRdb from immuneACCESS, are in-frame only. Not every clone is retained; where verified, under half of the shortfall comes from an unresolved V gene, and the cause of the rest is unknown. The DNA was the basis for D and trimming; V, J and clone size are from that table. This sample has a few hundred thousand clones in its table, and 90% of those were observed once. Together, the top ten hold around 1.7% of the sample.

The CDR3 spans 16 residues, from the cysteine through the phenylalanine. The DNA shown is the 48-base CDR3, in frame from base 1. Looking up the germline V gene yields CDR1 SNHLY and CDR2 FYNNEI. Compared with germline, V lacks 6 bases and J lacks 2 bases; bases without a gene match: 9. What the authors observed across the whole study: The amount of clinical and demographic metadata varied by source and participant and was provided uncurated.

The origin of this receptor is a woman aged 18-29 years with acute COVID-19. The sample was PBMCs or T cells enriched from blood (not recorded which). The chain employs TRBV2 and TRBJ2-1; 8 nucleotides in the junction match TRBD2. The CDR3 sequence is CASSLEPGLAYNEQFF. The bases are TGTGCCAGCAGCCTAGAACCGGGACTAGCCTACAATGAGCAGTTCTTC.